The 32 T cell receptor beta chains given below trace back to one sample, sequenced in a study of cytomegalovirus exposure and HLA in healthy donors. A multiplex PCR was run with 60 Vbeta primers and 13 Jbeta primers. Profiling relied on immunoSEQ multiplex PCR, and the TCRdb table lists in-frame clones only, not all of them. This table holds approximately 110,000 clones, over 60% found once. Sequencing input: PBMCs. The source is a man aged 45-60 years in good health and CMV-seronegative.

The chain employs TRBV19 and TRBJ2-7, with 9 positions matching TRBD1. The CDR3 contains 15 residues. Germline loops: CDR1 LNHDA, CDR2 SQIVND (reference sequence). With 5 bases clipped from V and 5 bases from J, the junction kept 10 bases outside the gene matches. CDR3: CASSPWGTGLDEQYF. DNA for the CDR3: TGTGCCAGTAGTCCCTGGGGGACAGGGTTGGACGAGCAGTACTTC.

This clone has more than one count but fewer than ten. The gene calls are TRBV18 and TRBJ1-2, with D unclear. Trimming pared 6 bases from V and 1 base from J, leaving 27 bases between. The germline CDR1 and CDR2 sequences are KGHSH and LQKENI. The CDR3 length is 19 residues. CDR3 nucleotide sequence: TGTGCCAGCTCCCCTTACGGCCTTTCAGACCTTACTATTAACTATGGCTACACCTTC. Its translation is CASSPYGLSDLTINYGYTF.

This rearrangement joins TRBV2 to TRBJ2-7, with 7 bases that match TRBD1. In germline, CDR1 is SNHLY, CDR2 FYNNEI. The CDR3 spans 13 residues. The V gene end was trimmed by 6 bases and the J gene end by 6 bases; junction bases not matched to a gene: 8. The CDR3 DNA reads TGTGCCAGCAGAGCCACAGGGGACGGCGAGCAGTACGTC. Amino acid sequence: CASRATGDGEQYV.

The V gene is TRBV6-1, the J gene TRBJ2-1, with 10 bases lining up with TRBD2. V trimming: 6 bases; J trimming: 8 bases; junction bases outside the gene matches: 10. The germline CDR1 and CDR2 sequences are MNHNS and SASEGT. The CDR3 consists of 15 residues. This CDR3 is CASSPSGGLGYEQFF. For the CDR3, the DNA is TGTGCCAGCAGCCCTAGCGGGGGCTTGGGGTATGAGCAGTTCTTC.

This clone has a handful of counts. This chain joins TRBV5-4 and TRBJ2-3, with 14 positions matching TRBD2. The CDR3 is 17 residues long. V shed 4 bases and J 5 bases; nucleotides not matched to a gene: 9. CDR1 SGHNT and CDR2 YYREEE come from the germline V gene (reference sequence). The CDR3 reads CASSPGGTSGGQDTQYF. In DNA, the CDR3 is TGTGCCAGCAGCCCTGGGGGGACTAGCGGGGGACAAGATACGCAGTATTTT.

The V gene is TRBV18, the J gene TRBJ1-2, with no clear D. This CDR3 has 15 residues. Germline V gene sequence: CDR1 KGHSH, CDR2 LQKENI. V dropped 3 bases and J dropped 2 bases, with 13 bases sitting between them. The CDR3 here is CASSPGSSANYGYTF. The CDR3 DNA sequence: TGTGCCAGCTCACCGGGTAGCAGTGCGAACTATGGCTACACCTTC.

The chain couples TRBV2 to TRBJ2-6; possible D gene TRBD2, 6 bases. Trimming took 0 bases from V and 0 from J, leaving 12 bases between them. Germline-derived CDR1 and CDR2 are SNHLY and FYNNEI. CDR3 length: 18 residues. CDR3 residues: CASSEALGRGSGANVLTF. CDR3 coding DNA: TGTGCCAGCAGTGAAGCGCTGGGGCGGGGCTCTGGGGCCAACGTCCTGACTTTC.

This chain links TRBV11-2 with TRBJ2-3; 11 bases match TRBD2. The germline CDR1 and CDR2 sequences are SGHAT and FQNNGV. The V segment lost 6 bases and the J segment 7 bases; nucleotides outside the gene matches: 6. The CDR3 contains 14 residues. CDR3 residues: CASSLSGGANTQYF. In nucleotides, the CDR3 is TGTGCCAGCAGTCTTAGCGGGGGGGCGAATACGCAGTATTTT.

V is TRBV2 and J is TRBJ1-1; 9 bases map to TRBD1. The CDR3 is made up of 14 amino acids. Germline V lookup: CDR1 SNHLY, CDR2 FYNNEI. Losses at the gene ends were 10 bases for V and 1 base for J; bases not matched to a gene: 7. DNA for the CDR3: TGTGCCATCGTCCCGGGACAGGGGAACACTGAAGCTTTCTTT. Encoded protein: CAIVPGQGNTEAFF.

The chain couples TRBV2 to TRBJ1-1, with D perhaps TRBD1 (5 bases). The length of the CDR3 is 14 residues. Trimming took 7 bases from V and 5 from J, leaving 17 bases between them. The V gene's germline CDR1 is SNHLY and CDR2 FYNNEI. The CDR3 is CASKIVGEGTEAFF. CDR3 nucleotides: TGTGCCAGCAAGATCGTGGGGGAGGGAACTGAAGCTTTCTTT. The full variable domain, rest sourced from reference TRBV2 and TRBJ1-1, is EPEVTQTPSHQVTQMGQEVILRCVPISNHLYFYWYRQILGQKVEFLVSFYNNEISEKSEIFDDQFSVERPDGSNFTLKIRSTKLEDSAMYFCASKIVGEGTEAFFGQGTRLTVV.

V usage is TRBV6-5 and J usage is TRBJ2-2; 8 positions agree with TRBD2. Germline-derived CDR1 and CDR2 are MNHEY and SVGAGI. The V and J ends lost 2 bases and 6 bases, in that order; junction bases with no gene match: 8. The CDR3 is made up of 16 amino acids. The DNA of the CDR3 is TGTGCCAGCAGTTACACGGGACTAGGGGGGTCCGGGGAGCTGTTTTTT. Protein sequence: CASSYTGLGGSGELFF.

This rearrangement joins TRBV6-1 to TRBJ2-3, with D possibly being TRBD1 (5 bases). Germline V gene lookup returns CDR1 MNHNS and CDR2 SASEGT. Between the trimmed V and J ends, which lost 2 bases and 11 bases, there was a span of 14 bases. This CDR3 region has 13 residues. CDR3 in amino acids: CASSEFQGRMQYF. As DNA, the CDR3 is TGTGCCAGCAGTGAATTCCAGGGTCGGATGCAGTATTTT.

The chain employs TRBV5-1 and TRBJ2-3, with 7 positions matching TRBD1. The CDR3 contains 14 residues. CDR1 is SGHRS, CDR2 YFSETQ, per germline. Unmatched junction bases numbered 4, after V lost 5 bases and J lost 1 base. Here the CDR3 DNA reads TGCGCCAGCAGGTTCGGACAGGGCACAGATACGCAGTATTTT. Translated: CASRFGQGTDTQYF.

The rearrangement links TRBV11-2 to TRBJ2-1, with 8 bases lining up with TRBD2. Germline V gene data show CDR1 as SGHAT and CDR2 as FQNNGV. V was clipped by 4 bases and J by 9 bases; unmatched bases: 8. This CDR3 region has 14 residues. This CDR3 is CASSSGLGRGEQFF. CDR3 in DNA: TGTGCCAGCAGCTCGGGACTAGGGAGGGGTGAGCAGTTCTTC.

The gene calls are TRBV5-1 and TRBJ1-1; 8 nucleotides line up with TRBD1. With 4 bases clipped from V and 7 bases from J, the junction kept 15 bases outside the gene matches. The CDR3 runs 16 residues. Germline CDR1 reads SGHRS; CDR2 reads YFSETQ. The CDR3 sequence is CASSPQDRGEKGEAFF. DNA for the CDR3: TGCGCCAGCAGCCCTCAAGACAGGGGAGAGAAGGGTGAAGCTTTCTTT.

The V call is TRBV6-1, the J call TRBJ1-6; D unresolved. Trimming left V 4 bases short and J 2 bases short, with 12 bases between. Germline V gene sequence: CDR1 MNHNS, CDR2 SASEGT. CDR3 length: 16 amino acids. The CDR3 nucleotides are TGTGCCAGCAGTGGAGCGGCGACAACCTATAATTCACCCCTCCACTTT. It is translated as CASSGAATTYNSPLHF.

V usage is TRBV15 and J usage is TRBJ2-5; TRBD1 might be the D (5 bases). Between the trimmed V and J ends, which lost 1 base and 2 bases, there was a span of 11 bases. Germline V gene sequence: CDR1 LNHNV, CDR2 YYDKDF (reference sequence). The CDR3 runs 15 residues. This chain's CDR3 is CATSRGEAGQETQYF. The CDR3 DNA follows: TGTGCCACCAGCAGAGGAGAGGCAGGGCAAGAGACCCAGTACTTC.

The V gene is TRBV18, the J gene TRBJ1-6; 7 bases map to TRBD1. The CDR3 runs 15 residues. Germline V gene lookup returns CDR1 KGHSH and CDR2 LQKENI. V gave up 3 bases and J gave up 7 bases; unmatched junction bases: 6. Written as DNA, the CDR3 is TGTGCCAGCTCACCTTTCCGGGACAGCAATTCACCCCTCCACTTT. This codes for CASSPFRDSNSPLHF.

The J gene is TRBJ2-2, the V gene TRBV6-1; the D gene is possibly TRBD2 (5 bases). The germline V gene encodes CDR1 MNHNS and CDR2 SASEGT. There are 14 residues in the CDR3. Deletions cut 7 bases from V and 7 bases from J, with 16 bases between. The CDR3 loop is CASTGWGRGGELFF. The CDR3 coding sequence is TGTGCCAGCACGGGATGGGGTCGCGGCGGGGAGCTGTTTTTT.

With regard to this clone: A read error may produce the germline difference seen at one junction end. The chain carries TRBV7-9 and TRBJ1-1; 7 bases line up with TRBD1. The CDR3 consists of 15 residues. The V gene's germline CDR1 is SEHNR and CDR2 FQNEAQ (reference sequence). The CDR3 bases are TGTTCCAGCAGCCCGAGGGACAGCGAAGACACTGAAGCTTTCTTT. As protein: CSSSPRDSEDTEAFF.

This chain joins TRBV6-1 and TRBJ2-1; 9 bases align to TRBD2. V lost 4 bases to trimming and J lost 1 base; unmatched junction nucleotides: 5. CDR1 and CDR2 (germline): MNHNS, SASEGT. The CDR3 has 16 residues. CDR3 DNA sequence: TGTGCCAGCAGTGCCATCGCGGGGGGGTCCTACAATGAGCAGTTCTTC. It is translated as CASSAIAGGSYNEQFF.

The rearrangement uses TRBV7-2 and TRBJ1-1; a possible D gene is TRBD1 (5 bases). There are 14 residues in the CDR3. In germline, CDR1 is SGHTA, CDR2 FQGNSA. V was shortened by 3 bases and J by 6 bases, with 14 bases between the two germline ends. The CDR3 DNA reads TGTGCCAGCAGCTTGGTGGCAGGGAGGCCTGAAGCTTTCTTT. This gives the protein CASSLVAGRPEAFF.

This chain joins TRBV11-2 and TRBJ1-4; perhaps TRBD1 as D (5 bases). Trimming cost V 5 bases and J 7 bases, with 17 bases left between them. From germline, CDR1 is SGHAT and CDR2 FQNNGV. This CDR3 is 15 amino acids long. DNA of the CDR3: TGTGCCAGCAGCCCAAGGTCTGGGGCCGGTGAAAAACTGTTTTTT. Translated: CASSPRSGAGEKLFF.

This chain uses TRBV6-1 with TRBJ2-7; D unclear. Trimming left V 1 base short and J 4 bases short, with 17 bases between. Germline V gene sequence: CDR1 MNHNS, CDR2 SASEGT. CDR3 length equals 16 residues. CDR3 residues: CASSEDHGSNDYEQYV. The CDR3 region has the DNA TGTGCCAGCAGTGAAGATCACGGGTCTAATGATTACGAGCAGTACGTC.

In nucleotides, the CDR3 is TGTGCCAGCAGCGCTCACGGTGGGCAGAACACTGAAGCTTTCTTT. Its protein product is CASSAHGGQNTEAFF. The rearrangement links TRBV9 to TRBJ1-1; D unclear. Germline V gene lookup returns CDR1 SGDLS and CDR2 YYNGEE. Trimming stripped 3 bases from V and 1 base from J, with 13 bases between. The CDR3 runs to 15 residues.

Here the CDR3 DNA reads TGCGCCAGCAGCTCAGTTCAGGGGGCGATTGAAAAACTGTTTTTT. This encodes CASSSVQGAIEKLFF. The chain employs TRBV4-1 and TRBJ1-4, with 8 bases that match TRBD1. Losses at the gene ends were 5 bases for V and 7 bases for J; bases not matched to a gene: 9. Germline values: CDR1 MGHRA, CDR2 YSYEKL. The CDR3 has 15 amino acids.

The gene calls are TRBV5-1 and TRBJ2-5; 7 positions match TRBD2. Per germline, CDR1 SGHRS and CDR2 YFSETQ. The CDR3 spans 15 residues. V lost 3 bases, J lost 1 base, and 6 bases stayed unmatched. CDR3 region: CASSWEGRPQETQYF. CDR3 sequence (DNA): TGCGCCAGCAGCTGGGAGGGGCGCCCCCAAGAGACCCAGTACTTC.

J is TRBJ1-6 and V is TRBV4-3; 7 nucleotides agree with TRBD1. The junction had 3 bases not matched to a gene; V was cut back by 0 bases and J by 7 bases. This CDR3 is built from 15 residues. Germline CDR1 is LGHNA and CDR2 is YSLEER. The CDR3 region has the DNA TGCGCCAGCAGCCAAGAACAGGGGTTCAATTCACCCCTCCACTTT. Protein product: CASSQEQGFNSPLHF.

The chain has TRBV7-9 and TRBJ2-7; D uncertain. The CDR3 consists of 13 residues. In germline, CDR1 is SEHNR, CDR2 FQNEAQ (reference sequence). V lost 2 bases, J lost 0 bases, and 5 bases lay in between. The DNA of the CDR3 is TGTGCCAGCAGCTTATCAGGCTCCTACGAGCAGTACTTC. It is translated as CASSLSGSYEQYF.

The chain uses TRBV7-6 and TRBJ2-7; 10 bases line up with TRBD2. The V gene end was trimmed by 1 base and the J gene end by 3 bases; junction bases not matched to a gene: 3. Germline CDR1 reads SGHVS; CDR2 reads FNYEAQ. CDR3 length equals 15 residues. This CDR3 reads CASSLEASGGYEQYV. The CDR3 DNA reads as TGTGCCAGCAGCTTAGAGGCTAGCGGGGGCTACGAGCAGTACGTC.

The rearrangement joins TRBV7-9 to TRBJ2-6; unclear D gene. The length of the CDR3 is 13 residues. V lost 11 bases, J lost 2 bases, and 10 bases lay in between. Germline V gene data show CDR1 as SEHNR and CDR2 as FQNEAQ (reference sequence). The CDR3 coding sequence is TGTGCCGCCGGGTTCGCTGGGGCCAACGTCCTGACTTTC. Protein sequence: CAAGFAGANVLTF.

This chain's CDR3 is CASSLDITDTQYF. In DNA, the CDR3 is TGTGCCAGCAGCTTGGACATCACAGATACGCAGTATTTT. V gene TRBV5-5 combines with J gene TRBJ2-3; D gene uncertain. Trimming cost V 0 bases and J 2 bases, with 4 bases left between them. Germline V CDR1 and CDR2: SGHKS, YYEKEE (reference sequence). The CDR3 is made up of 13 amino acids.